Listed here are 24 T cell receptor beta chains from one sample, sequenced in a study of shared clonotypes between healthy human individuals. The repertoire was sequenced with immunoSEQ multiplex PCR; TCRdb's copy has only in-frame clones and lacks some. Of approximately 2.4 million clones listed, around 95% were seen once; the top ten hold over 0.1%. Specimen: naive CD4+ T cells sorted from blood. Specified subset: CD45RA+ positively selected. All receptors come from a man younger than 35 in good health.

The V call is TRBV19, the J call TRBJ1-5; D gene ambiguous. The germline V gene has CDR1 LNHDA and CDR2 SQIVND (reference sequence). Trimming pared 2 bases from V and 4 bases from J, leaving 12 bases between. The CDR3 has 15 residues. In nucleotides, the CDR3 is TGTGCCAGTAGTATAAGTGGTCTGGCAAATCAGCCCCAGCATTTT. Translated, it gives CASSISGLANQPQHF.

The chain recombines TRBV29-1 with TRBJ2-2, with D tentatively TRBD1 (6 bases). Germline-derived CDR1 and CDR2 are SQVTM and ANQGSEA. The V end was cut by 4 bases, the J end by 0 bases, with 12 bases between. The CDR3 has 15 residues. DNA of the CDR3: TGCAGCGTTGTGGGGACACTCGCGAACACCGGGGAGCTGTTTTTT. Amino acids: CSVVGTLANTGELFF.

The chain links TRBV7-6 to TRBJ2-7, with 7 nucleotides matching TRBD1. The length of the CDR3 is 13 residues. Germline-derived CDR1 and CDR2 are SGHVS and FNYEAQ. With V trimmed by 5 bases and J by 7 bases, 8 bases remained unmatched. The CDR3 coding sequence is TGTGCCAGCAGCCAAGAACAGGGGTTGGAGCAGTACTTC. Amino acid sequence: CASSQEQGLEQYF.

This clone was observed a few times. The chain joins TRBV19 to TRBJ1-6; TRBD1 matches 7 bases. The CDR3 is 15 amino acids. The V gene's germline CDR1 is LNHDA and CDR2 SQIVND (reference sequence). Losses at the gene ends were 8 bases for V and 7 bases for J; bases not matched to a gene: 11. The CDR3 DNA sequence: TGTGCCAGTTCTCAACCGGACAGGAAAAATTCACCCCTCCACTTT. Amino acid sequence: CASSQPDRKNSPLHF.

The V and J genes are TRBV15 and TRBJ2-7; 12 bases map to TRBD2. The CDR3 is 17 amino acids. The germline V gene has CDR1 LNHNV and CDR2 YYDKDF (reference sequence). V lost 3 bases to trimming and J lost 2 bases; unmatched junction nucleotides: 8. The CDR3 DNA reads as TGTGCCACCAGCAGGGGGGTTGGACTAGCGGGGCCCTACGAGCAGTACTTC. Amino acid sequence: CATSRGVGLAGPYEQYF.

The chain uses TRBV10-3 and TRBJ2-4; 7 nucleotides line up with TRBD1. Germline CDR1 reads ENHRY; CDR2 reads SYGVKD. V lost 6 bases to trimming and J lost 6 bases; unmatched junction nucleotides: 8. CDR3 length equals 14 residues. The CDR3 DNA reads TGTGCCATCAGCAAAGACAGGGAGTTAAACATTCAGTACTTC. Translated, it gives CAISKDRELNIQYF.

V is TRBV2 and J is TRBJ1-2; D ambiguous. This CDR3 spans 15 amino acids. V shed 8 bases and J shed 2 bases, with 18 bases lying between them. Germline V gives CDR1 SNHLY, CDR2 FYNNEI. Written as DNA, the CDR3 is TGTGCCAGCTTTAATGACCGACGACCCAACTATGGCTACACCTTC. Its translation: CASFNDRRPNYGYTF.

The rearrangement uses TRBV11-2 and TRBJ2-3, with D perhaps assigned TRBD1 or TRBD2 (6 bases each). Germline values: CDR1 SGHAT, CDR2 FQNNGV. The CDR3 covers 17 residues. The V gene lost 5 bases and the J gene lost 0 bases, with 18 bases spanning the gap. The CDR3 region has the DNA TGTGCCAGCAGCCACAGTGGGGGCAGCGGGAGCACAGATACGCAGTATTTT. Translation: CASSHSGGSGSTDTQYF.

The rearrangement joins TRBV5-4 to TRBJ2-7; 8 bases map to TRBD1. This CDR3 has 14 residues. V lost 3 bases, J lost 2 bases, and 4 bases stayed unmatched. Germline V lookup: CDR1 SGHNT, CDR2 YYREEE (reference sequence). Here the CDR3 DNA reads TGTGCCAGCAGCTCCAGGACAGGGCCCTACGAGCAGTACTTC. It codes for CASSSRTGPYEQYF.

The chain carries TRBV6-4 and TRBJ1-2; a possible D gene is TRBD1 (5 bases). Germline lookup yields CDR1 MRHNA and CDR2 SNTAGT. The V and J ends lost 3 bases and 7 bases respectively, with 15 bases between them. The CDR3 extends over 14 amino acids. The CDR3 protein is CASSDQGAGVGYTF. CDR3 nucleotide sequence: TGTGCCAGCAGTGATCAGGGAGCGGGCGTTGGCTACACCTTC.

This clone was seen a single time. Other DNA sequences within the sample encode an identical CDR3. This chain connects TRBV20-1 to TRBJ1-1; the match to TRBD1 covers 7 bases. Germline loops: CDR1 DFQATT, CDR2 SNEGSKA (reference sequence). The J segment lost 7 bases and the V segment lost 2 bases, leaving 1 base of the junction unmatched. The CDR3 covers 11 residues. The CDR3 sequence is CSARQGVEAFF. Here the CDR3 DNA reads TGCAGTGCTAGACAGGGGGTTGAAGCTTTCTTT.

In the case of this clone: It may be a read error: a sequence one base away is much more abundant. Other DNA sequences in this sample translate to the same CDR3. V usage is TRBV7-9 and J usage is TRBJ2-5; D remains ambiguous. With 1 base removed from V and 7 bases from J, the gap between germline ends came to 4 bases. Germline V CDR1 and CDR2: SEHNR, FQNEAQ (reference sequence). This CDR3 spans 11 amino acids. The CDR3 region is CASSLGGTQYF. In DNA, the CDR3 is TGTGCCAGCAGCTTAGGGGGGACCCAGTACTTC.

J is TRBJ1-6 and V is TRBV5-1; 7 bases fit TRBD1. Losses at the gene ends were 4 bases for V and 3 bases for J; bases not matched to a gene: 10. Germline V gene sequence: CDR1 SGHRS, CDR2 YFSETQ. The CDR3 extends over 17 amino acids. CDR3 sequence reads: CASSPGQDLLYNSPLHF. The CDR3 DNA sequence: TGCGCCAGCAGCCCCGGACAGGACTTACTCTATAATTCACCCCTCCACTTT. The full variable domain, completed using reference TRBV5-1 and TRBJ1-6, is KAGVTQTPRYLIKTRGQQVTLSCSPISGHRSVSWYQQTPGQGLQFLFEYFSETQRNKGNFPGRFSGRQFSNSRSEMNVSTLELGDSALYLCASSPGQDLLYNSPLHFGNGTRLTVT.

This clone turned up a few times. The chain combines TRBV15 with TRBJ1-3; 7 bases line up with TRBD1. V lost 5 bases to trimming and J lost 1 base; unmatched junction nucleotides: 5. The CDR3 has 15 residues. Germline CDR1 reads LNHNV; CDR2 reads YYDKDF (reference sequence). In DNA, the CDR3 is TGTGCCACCAGCCTTGGACAGGCTTCTGGAAACACCATATATTTT. Encoded protein: CATSLGQASGNTIYF.

This sequence joins TRBV10-2 and TRBJ1-4; D gene ambiguous. The CDR3 runs 14 residues. Deletions cut 3 bases from V and 7 bases from J, with 12 bases between. Germline V gene data show CDR1 as WSHSY and CDR2 as SAAADI. CDR3 loop: CASSEVSSGEKLFF. CDR3 coding DNA: TGCGCCAGCAGTGAAGTGTCATCGGGTGAAAAACTGTTTTTT.

This rearrangement joins TRBV5-6 to TRBJ2-7; 9 nucleotides line up with TRBD1. V gave up 4 bases and J gave up 9 bases; unmatched junction bases: 11. Germline CDR1 and CDR2: SGHDT and YYEEEE. This CDR3 has 14 amino acids. This CDR3 reads CASSPGTGQLSQYF. The CDR3 DNA is TGTGCCAGCAGCCCCGGGACAGGGCAGCTTTCGCAGTACTTC. Drawing the rest from reference TRBV5-6 and TRBJ2-7, the complete variable domain is DAGVTQSPTHLIKTRGQQVTLRCSPKSGHDTVSWYQQALGQGPQFIFQYYEEEERQRGNFPDRFSGHQFPNYSSELNVNALLLGDSALYLCASSPGTGQLSQYFGPGTRLTVT.

The V call is TRBV4-3, the J call TRBJ1-2; TRBD1 might be the D (6 bases). The CDR3 extends over 13 amino acids. Deletions cut 5 bases from V and 4 bases from J, with 11 bases between. CDR1 is LGHNA and CDR2 is YSLEER in the germline V gene. The CDR3 bases are TGCGCCAGCAGCGCACAGGGTGGCTATGGCTACACCTTC. Its translation: CASSAQGGYGYTF.

V is TRBV6-6 and J is TRBJ1-2; D may be TRBD1 (6 bases). V was cut by 1 base and J by 1 base, with 10 bases left in between. Germline V gene lookup returns CDR1 MNHNY and CDR2 SVGAGI (reference sequence). The CDR3 extends over 15 amino acids. The CDR3 DNA follows: TGTGCCAGCAGTTACTTAGAGGGGGTTAACTATGGCTACACCTTC. This gives the protein CASSYLEGVNYGYTF.

As DNA, the CDR3 is TGCGCCAGCAGCTTGGGTCCTACCGAGGGTGGCTACACCTTC. It yields the protein CASSLGPTEGGYTF. The chain uses TRBV5-1 and TRBJ1-2, with D unclear. V was trimmed by 0 bases and J by 7 bases, leaving 13 bases between them. The CDR3 is 14 amino acids. Germline assignment: CDR1 SGHRS and CDR2 YFSETQ. Full variable domain (missing parts from reference TRBV5-1 and TRBJ1-2): KAGVTQTPRYLIKTRGQQVTLSCSPISGHRSVSWYQQTPGQGLQFLFEYFSETQRNKGNFPGRFSGRQFSNSRSEMNVSTLELGDSALYLCASSLGPTEGGYTFGSGTRLTVV.

A remark on this clone: Within the sample, other DNA sequences also encode this same CDR3. CDR3 in amino acids: CASSLAGEQYF. As DNA, the CDR3 is TGTGCCAGCAGCTTGGCGGGAGAGCAGTACTTC. The chain is built from TRBV5-6 and TRBJ2-7; a possible D gene is TRBD2 (5 bases). Germline V gene sequence: CDR1 SGHDT, CDR2 YYEEEE. The CDR3 runs 11 residues. The ends were cut back, 0 bases at V and 7 bases at J, with 5 bases in the middle.

The chain couples TRBV18 to TRBJ2-3, with 7 bases lining up with TRBD1. The germline V gene encodes CDR1 KGHSH and CDR2 LQKENI. The V gene end was trimmed by 0 bases and the J gene end by 2 bases; junction bases not matched to a gene: 8. This CDR3 spans 17 amino acids. CDR3 nucleotide sequence: TGTGCCAGCTCACCACCGAGGGGAACAGGGGACACAGATACGCAGTATTTT. Protein sequence: CASSPPRGTGDTDTQYF.

The V and J genes are TRBV10-3 and TRBJ1-1; TRBD1 matches at 8 bases. CDR3 size: 15 residues. Trimming took 4 bases from V and 5 from J; bases not matched to a gene: 9. Per germline, CDR1 ENHRY and CDR2 SYGVKD. Here the CDR3 DNA reads TGTGCCATCAGTGTCTCCCCAGGGGGCGGGACTGAAGCTTTCTTT. Protein: CAISVSPGGGTEAFF.

V usage is TRBV18 and J usage is TRBJ2-7; 9 bases map to TRBD2. CDR3 length: 15 amino acids. The junction had 3 bases not matched to a gene; V was cut back by 1 base and J by 2 bases. Germline V gene sequence: CDR1 KGHSH, CDR2 LQKENI. The CDR3 bases are TGTGCCAGCTCACCACTAGCGGGGGAGACCTACGAGCAGTACTTC. It codes for CASSPLAGETYEQYF.

V gene TRBV6-1 combines with J gene TRBJ2-7; 8 bases map to TRBD2. Losses at the gene ends were 1 base for V and 4 bases for J; bases not matched to a gene: 3. This CDR3 comprises 14 residues. Germline CDR1 MNHNS, CDR2 SASEGT. CDR3 region: CASSEEAGAYEQYF. DNA for the CDR3: TGTGCCAGCAGTGAAGAAGCGGGGGCATACGAGCAGTACTTC.